The rows below give T cell receptor beta chains drawn from one sample of a study of T cell clones after liver transplantation. Here immunoSEQ multiplex PCR was the method, and the copy in TCRdb shows in-frame clones only, minus some. The table includes more than 65,000 clones, more than 75% detected once. The material was CD4+ T cells from blood, obtained before liver transplant. The receptors derive from a human donor who received a liver transplant. Each CDR3 is given with its conserved first and last residue. The D gene is left open where the match is weak. Some rows mark clone size as missing; the rest say once, few, many or name a class of expanded clone.

TRBJ1-2	TRBD1	TRBV29-1	.	CSVTYGTGGAYGYTF	TGCAGCGTAACCTACGGGACAGGGGGCGCCTATGGCTACACCTTC
TRBJ1-2	.	TRBV7-8	few	CASSFTGTDYGYTF	TGTGCCAGCAGCTTCACAGGAACAGACTATGGCTACACCTTC
TRBJ2-1	.	TRBV9	.	CASSVEGDFYNEQFF	TGTGCCAGCAGCGTAGAAGGGGACTTTTACAATGAGCAGTTCTTC
TRBJ1-2	TRBD1	TRBV7-2	.	CASSPEQGVRYGYTF	TGTGCCAGCAGCCCTGAACAGGGGGTTCGATATGGCTACACCTTC
TRBJ2-3	.	TRBV18	.	CASSPQSGSTDTQYF	TGTGCCAGCTCACCACAGAGCGGGAGCACAGATACGCAGTATTTT
TRBJ2-5	.	TRBV27	.	CASSFARFRETQYF	TGTGCCAGCAGTTTTGCTAGGTTTCGAGAGACCCAGTACTTC
TRBJ2-7	TRBD1	TRBV7-2	once	CASSSGTVYEQYF	TGTGCCAGCAGCTCCGGGACAGTCTACGAGCAGTACTTC
TRBJ2-2	.	TRBV6-5	.	CASSYSTGELFF	TGTGCCAGCAGTTACTCGACCGGGGAGCTGTTTTTT
TRBJ1-3	.	TRBV19	.	CASSKGLPLTGSGNTIYF	TGTGCCAGTAGTAAGGGCCTCCCCCTCACAGGCTCTGGAAACACCATATATTTT
TRBJ2-6	.	TRBV5-6	.	CASTEAGSNGANVLTF	TGTGCCAGCACCGAAGCCGGATCTAATGGGGCCAACGTCCTGACTTTC
TRBJ2-7	TRBD2	TRBV19	.	CASRGLAGNHEQYF	TGTGCCAGTAGAGGACTAGCGGGAAACCACGAGCAGTACTTC
TRBJ2-5	.	TRBV5-6	.	CASSSDRAEETQYF	TGTGCCAGCAGCTCGGACCGGGCGGAGGAGACCCAGTACTTC
TRBJ1-3	TRBD1	TRBV28	.	CASRYGQAAGNTIYF	TGTGCCAGCAGGTATGGACAGGCCGCTGGAAACACCATATATTTT
TRBJ2-3	TRBD2	TRBV5-4	.	CASSQSGTTDTQYF	TGTGCCAGCAGCCAGAGCGGGACCACAGATACGCAGTATTTT
TRBJ2-7	.	TRBV6-1	few	CASRGPLGEQYF	TGTGCCAGCAGGGGCCCTCTGGGCGAGCAGTACTTC
TRBJ2-1	TRBD1	TRBV9	.	CASSPEAGQGYNEQFF	TGTGCCAGCAGCCCCGAGGCGGGACAGGGTTACAATGAGCAGTTCTTC
TRBJ2-1	.	TRBV5-4	once	CASSGLAVTSYNEQFF	TGTGCCAGCAGCGGGTTGGCTGTGACGTCCTACAATGAGCAGTTCTTC
TRBJ2-1	.	TRBV6-4	.	CASSDYQFSDEQFF	TGTGCCAGCAGTGACTACCAATTCAGCGATGAGCAGTTCTTC
TRBJ2-7	TRBD2	TRBV4-1	.	CASSQNPSGISYEQYF	TGCGCCAGCAGCCAAAACCCTAGCGGAATCTCCTACGAGCAGTACTTC
TRBJ2-1	TRBD2	TRBV5-4	few	CASSLRSSGIGFYNEQFF	TGTGCCAGCAGCTTGAGGTCTAGCGGGATCGGTTTTTACAATGAGCAGTTCTTC
TRBJ2-3	.	TRBV29-1	.	CSVELPMRVTDTQYF	TGCAGCGTTGAACTCCCGATGCGTGTCACAGATACGCAGTATTTT
TRBJ1-2	.	TRBV4-3	.	CASSAEGGGYTF	TGCGCCAGCAGCGCCGAGGGGGGAGGCTACACCTTC
TRBJ2-7	TRBD2	TRBV27	.	CASSFSLAGGYEQYF	TGTGCCAGCAGTTTTAGTCTAGCGGGAGGCTACGAGCAGTACTTC
TRBJ1-1	.	TRBV7-3	.	CASSPGTGRTEAFF	TGTGCCAGCAGCCCGGGAACAGGGAGGACTGAAGCTTTCTTT
TRBJ2-7	.	TRBV19	.	CASSIGRGNEQYF	TGTGCCAGTAGTATAGGTCGAGGCAACGAGCAGTACTTC
TRBJ2-1	TRBD2	TRBV4-3	.	CASSHLSGRSYNEQFF	TGCGCCAGCAGCCACCTTAGCGGGAGGTCCTACAATGAGCAGTTCTTC